What follows are 32 T cell receptor beta chains derived from one specimen sequenced in a study of blood T cell repertoires in COVID-19. Method: immunoSEQ multiplex PCR; TCRdb's copy keeps in-frame clones and lacks some. The repertoire includes 84,000 or so clones, approximately 82% of them detected once, and 0.95% to 1.5% sits in the top ten. The material sequenced was peripheral blood. These receptors all come from a woman older than 75 with acute or convalescent COVID-19.

This chain uses TRBV5-1 with TRBJ2-1; TRBD2 might be the D (6 bases). Germline V lookup: CDR1 SGHRS, CDR2 YFSETQ. This CDR3 contains 15 residues. Trimming stripped 4 bases from V and 5 bases from J, with 16 bases between. The chain's CDR3 is CASSLGTGRHNEQFF. CDR3 nucleotide sequence: TGCGCCAGCAGCCTGGGCACCGGGAGACACAATGAGCAGTTCTTC.

This clone was seen a handful of times. The genes are TRBV4-2 and TRBJ2-5; D possibly corresponds to TRBD2 (6 bases). The CDR3 has 15 amino acids. Trimming took 0 bases from V and 5 from J, leaving 13 bases between them. Germline V gives CDR1 LGHNA, CDR2 YNFKEQ. CDR3 in DNA: TGTGCCAGCAGCCAAGACGCGGGGTGGGGCGAGACCCAGTACTTC. Amino acids: CASSQDAGWGETQYF.

There are a few counts of this clone. The gene calls are TRBV7-2 and TRBJ2-5; TRBD2 aligns across 15 bases. The CDR3 extends over 18 amino acids. V trimming: 5 bases; J trimming: 3 bases; junction bases outside the gene matches: 10. Germline-derived CDR1 and CDR2 are SGHTA and FQGNSA. The CDR3 loop reads CASSRRTSGGAGEETQYF. The DNA for the CDR3 is TGTGCCAGCAGCCGGCGGACTAGCGGGGGGGCCGGGGAAGAGACCCAGTACTTC. Drawing the rest from reference TRBV7-2 and TRBJ2-5, the complete variable domain is GAGVSQSPSNKVTEKGKDVELRCDPISGHTALYWYRQSLGQGLEFLIYFQGNSAPDKSGLPSDRFSAERTGGSVSTLTIQRTQQEDSAVYLCASSRRTSGGAGEETQYFGPGTRLLVL.

The V and J genes are TRBV24-1 and TRBJ2-7; 9 bases agree with TRBD1. Germline CDR1 KGHDR, CDR2 SFDVKD. The CDR3 has 15 residues. The J segment lost 7 bases and the V segment lost 0 bases, leaving 6 bases of the junction unmatched. CDR3 sequence: CATSDLKQGAGEQYF. The CDR3 DNA reads as TGTGCCACCAGTGATTTGAAACAGGGGGCTGGGGAGCAGTACTTC.

The rearrangement uses TRBV18 and TRBJ2-7; D possibly corresponds to TRBD2 (6 bases). Trimming took 3 bases from V and 5 from J, leaving 17 bases between them. The CDR3 consists of 15 residues. In germline, CDR1 is KGHSH, CDR2 LQKENI. The CDR3 DNA follows: TGTGCCAGCTCACCCCAATCCGGGAGCCCCCACGAGCAGTACTTC. Translating gives CASSPQSGSPHEQYF.

This clone was seen only once. This chain links TRBV19 with TRBJ1-5, with no clear D. The CDR3 has 14 residues. Between the trimmed V and J ends, which lost 8 bases and 5 bases, there was a span of 16 bases. The germline V gene encodes CDR1 LNHDA and CDR2 SQIVND (reference sequence). CDR3 DNA sequence: TGTGCCAGTGGGATAGGGAACGAGGATCAGCCCCAGCATTTT. It specifies CASGIGNEDQPQHF. Variable domain in full (rest from reference TRBV19 and TRBJ1-5): DGGITQSPKYLFRKEGQNVTLSCEQNLNHDAMYWYRQDPGQGLRLIYYSQIVNDFQKGDIAEGYSVSREKKESFPLTVTSAQKNPTAFYLCASGIGNEDQPQHFGDGTRLSIL.

The rearrangement joins TRBV6-5 to TRBJ2-3; maybe TRBD1 (5 bases). Germline assignment: CDR1 MNHEY and CDR2 SVGAGI. The CDR3 consists of 13 residues. CDR3 DNA: TGTGCGAGTCAGGGCAGAAGGGCAGATACGCAGTATTTT. It encodes CASQGRRADTQYF.

This clone was seen a handful of times. J is TRBJ1-1 and V is TRBV28; D not certain. The V end was cut by 8 bases, the J end by 4 bases, with 14 bases between. Germline V lookup: CDR1 MDHEN, CDR2 SYDVKM. The CDR3 covers 13 residues. CDR3 coding DNA: TGTGCCAGCTCACGTCGATCGCGCACTGAAGCTTTCTTT. This sequence encodes CASSRRSRTEAFF.

J is TRBJ1-5 and V is TRBV28; 10 bases agree with TRBD1. The CDR3 spans 13 residues. With V trimmed by 6 bases and J by 7 bases, 3 bases remained unmatched. Germline lookup yields CDR1 MDHEN and CDR2 SYDVKM. The CDR3 coding sequence is TGTGCCAGCAGGCGGACAGGGGGACAGCCCCAGCATTTT. Protein product: CASRRTGGQPQHF. The full variable domain, rest sourced from reference TRBV28 and TRBJ1-5, is DVKVTQSSRYLVKRTGEKVFLECVQDMDHENMFWYRQDPGLGLRLIYFSYDVKMKEKGDIPEGYSVSREKKERFSLILESASTNQTSMYLCASRRTGGQPQHFGDGTRLSIL.

V gene TRBV28 combines with J gene TRBJ2-7, with D possibly matching TRBD1 (6 bases). The CDR3 runs 16 residues. Germline values: CDR1 MDHEN, CDR2 SYDVKM. Trimming stripped 5 bases from V and 0 bases from J, with 17 bases between. The CDR3 DNA reads as TGTGCCAGCAGTCGCTTCGGACAGTCTAGCTCCTACGAGCAGTACTTC. Its protein is CASSRFGQSSSYEQYF.

The rearrangement uses TRBV6-5 and TRBJ2-2; 7 bases agree with TRBD1. Germline-derived CDR1 and CDR2 are MNHEY and SVGAGI. The trim removed 6 bases at V and 2 bases at J, leaving 6 bases unmatched. There are 15 residues in the CDR3. Here the CDR3 reads CASSRGQINTGELFF. CDR3 in DNA: TGTGCCAGCAGCCGGGGACAGATTAACACCGGGGAGCTGTTTTTT.

The chain joins TRBV28 to TRBJ1-2; D possibly corresponds to TRBD1 (6 bases). V was cut by 6 bases and J by 2 bases, with 13 bases left in between. This CDR3 has 14 residues. Germline V gene lookup returns CDR1 MDHEN and CDR2 SYDVKM. For the CDR3, the DNA is TGTGCCAGCAGACGTGGGACACCCAACTATGGCTACACCTTC. It yields the protein CASRRGTPNYGYTF.

The rearrangement uses TRBV19 and TRBJ1-2; 7 nucleotides match TRBD1. The CDR3 runs 15 residues. Germline CDR1 and CDR2: LNHDA and SQIVND (reference sequence). The junction had 12 bases not matched to a gene; V was cut back by 5 bases and J by 6 bases. The DNA for the CDR3 is TGTGCCAGTAGTTCCCATCCGGGACAGCCTAATGGCTACACCTTC. This sequence encodes CASSSHPGQPNGYTF.

CDR3 in DNA: TGTGCCAGCCAGGCGGGCGGGGCCTCTGGAAACACCATATATTTT. The encoded protein is CASQAGGASGNTIYF. The rearrangement links TRBV6-1 to TRBJ1-3; TRBD1 is a possible D gene (5 bases). V was clipped by 8 bases and J by 0 bases, with 14 bases between them. This CDR3 spans 15 amino acids. Germline CDR1 reads MNHNS; CDR2 reads SASEGT.

The genes are TRBV19 and TRBJ1-1; perhaps TRBD1 as D (5 bases). V was shortened by 0 bases and J by 0 bases, with 5 bases between the two germline ends. CDR1 is LNHDA and CDR2 is SQIVND in the germline V gene (reference sequence). There are 14 residues in the CDR3. Here the CDR3 DNA reads TGTGCCAGTAGTATAGACAGGGTGAACACTGAAGCTTTCTTT. The encoded protein is CASSIDRVNTEAFF.

This clone has more than one count but fewer than ten. This chain uses TRBV28 with TRBJ1-1; no clear D. CDR3 size: 11 residues. Per the germline V gene, CDR1 is MDHEN and CDR2 is SYDVKM. Trimming took off 10 bases at V and 8 bases at J, with 14 bases between the two ends. The CDR3 sequence: CAIRGKPEAFF. The CDR3 nucleotides read TGTGCCATCCGAGGGAAACCCGAAGCTTTCTTT.

The rearrangement joins TRBV29-1 to TRBJ1-1, with 8 nucleotides matching TRBD1. The CDR3 is 13 amino acids. Trimming removed 6 bases from V and 3 bases from J; junction bases left unmatched: 6. CDR1 is SQVTM and CDR2 is ANQGSEA in the germline V gene. The CDR3 reads CSVRTGQDTEAFF. CDR3 nucleotides: TGCAGCGTGCGGACAGGGCAGGACACTGAAGCTTTCTTT. Supplemented by reference TRBV29-1 and TRBJ1-1, the full variable domain reads SAVISQKPSRDICQRGTSLTIQCQVDSQVTMMFWYRQQPGQSLTLIATANQGSEATYESGFVIDKFPISRPNLTFSTLTVSNMSPEDSSIYLCSVRTGQDTEAFFGQGTRLTVV.

V gene TRBV6-5 combines with J gene TRBJ1-5; the D is unclear. Germline V gene sequence: CDR1 MNHEY, CDR2 SVGAGI. This CDR3 comprises 14 residues. V gave up 7 bases and J gave up 0 bases, with 10 bases separating them. The CDR3, as DNA: TGTGCCAGCACCCGGGAGGATAGCAATCAGCCCCAGCATTTT. Its translation: CASTREDSNQPQHF.

In its sample, this clone was seen once. The V call is TRBV27, the J call TRBJ2-1; D call uncertain. CDR3 size: 17 residues. Trimming removed 4 bases at V and 0 bases at J, with 16 bases between. CDR1 is MNHEY and CDR2 is SMNVEV in the germline V gene (reference sequence). CDR3 nucleotide sequence: TGTGCCAGCAGTTCCCGACCGTTCTCTAGCTCCTACAATGAGCAGTTCTTC. As protein: CASSSRPFSSSYNEQFF.

The chain uses TRBV6-5 and TRBJ2-5; 10 bases map to TRBD2. CDR3 length equals 15 residues. J gave up 3 bases and V 4 bases, and 5 bases lay outside the gene matches. The germline V gene has CDR1 MNHEY and CDR2 SVGAGI. The CDR3 is CASSSSGRREETQYF. The CDR3 coding sequence is TGTGCCAGCAGTTCTAGCGGGAGACGAGAAGAGACCCAGTACTTC.

The J gene is TRBJ2-2, the V gene TRBV15; 11 nucleotides agree with TRBD1. There are 15 residues in the CDR3. Germline-derived CDR1 and CDR2 are LNHNV and YYDKDF (reference sequence). Unmatched junction bases numbered 7, after V lost 7 bases and J lost 6 bases. This chain's CDR3 is CATKPRDRGSGELFF. CDR3 DNA: TGTGCCACCAAGCCTCGGGACAGGGGGTCCGGGGAGCTGTTTTTT.

Only one count was recorded for this clone. This rearrangement joins TRBV3-1 (or the pseudogene TRBV3-2) to TRBJ2-7; 7 bases fit TRBD1. Germline CDR1 reads LGHDT; CDR2 reads YNNKEL (reference sequence). V dropped 4 bases and J dropped 5; count of bases not matched to a gene: 8. The CDR3 runs 14 residues. The CDR3 sequence: CASSPILGGNEQYF. In DNA, the CDR3 is TGTGCCAGCAGCCCCATCCTAGGGGGCAACGAGCAGTACTTC.

This chain joins TRBV3-1 (or the pseudogene TRBV3-2) and TRBJ2-5; perhaps TRBD2 as D (6 bases). The CDR3 loop spans 15 amino acids. Trimming cost V 1 base and J 5 bases, with 14 bases left between them. CDR1 and CDR2 (germline): LGHDT, YNNKEL (reference sequence). Here the CDR3 reads CASSQGGEKGETQYF. In DNA form, the CDR3 reads TGTGCCAGCAGCCAAGGGGGGGAAAAAGGGGAGACCCAGTACTTC.

This sequence joins TRBV6-1 and TRBJ2-1, with 9 nucleotides matching TRBD2. The CDR3 extends over 16 amino acids. Trimming took 4 bases from V and 2 from J; bases not matched to a gene: 6. CDR1 and CDR2 from the germline V gene are MNHNS and SASEGT. CDR3: CASSVAGLAPYNEQFF. As DNA, the CDR3 is TGTGCCAGCAGTGTTGCGGGACTAGCACCCTACAATGAGCAGTTCTTC.

The table lists this clone with a count of one. V usage is TRBV28 and J usage is TRBJ2-3; 11 nucleotides line up with TRBD2. The length of the CDR3 is 18 residues. Germline-derived CDR1 and CDR2 are MDHEN and SYDVKM. J was trimmed by 4 bases and V by 4 bases; bases with no gene match: 13. Here the CDR3 reads CASSSALVAGGRSDTQYF. CDR3 DNA sequence: TGTGCCAGCAGTTCGGCCCTGGTAGCGGGAGGGCGATCAGATACGCAGTATTTT.

The chain is built from TRBV9 and TRBJ2-5, with D possibly matching TRBD1 (5 bases). There are 14 residues in the CDR3. V was trimmed by 1 base and J by 1 base, leaving 8 bases between them. Germline V gene lookup returns CDR1 SGDLS and CDR2 YYNGEE. This chain's CDR3 is CASSVSGSQETQYF. The CDR3 DNA is TGTGCCAGCAGCGTATCAGGGTCCCAAGAGACCCAGTACTTC.

This chain uses TRBV19 with TRBJ2-4; tentatively, D is TRBD1 (6 bases). With 3 bases removed from V and 2 bases from J, the gap between germline ends came to 8 bases. Germline assignment: CDR1 LNHDA and CDR2 SQIVND (reference sequence). The CDR3 loop spans 14 amino acids. CDR3: CASSIQGTKNIQYF. The CDR3 region has the DNA TGTGCCAGTAGTATCCAGGGGACCAAAAACATTCAGTACTTC.

The chain combines TRBV18 with TRBJ2-7; possibly TRBD2 for D (5 bases). V dropped 3 bases and J dropped 5 bases, with 17 bases sitting between them. The CDR3 runs 15 residues. Germline CDR1 and CDR2: KGHSH and LQKENI. The CDR3 sequence: CASSPWEKVIDEQYF. Written as DNA, the CDR3 is TGTGCCAGCTCACCCTGGGAGAAAGTAATTGACGAGCAGTACTTC.

The chain has TRBV18 and TRBJ2-5; perhaps TRBD1 as D (6 bases). Deletions cut 1 base from V and 5 bases from J, with 11 bases between. Germline-derived CDR1 and CDR2 are KGHSH and LQKENI. The length of the CDR3 is 14 residues. The CDR3 reads CASSPLPGQETQYF. The CDR3 coding sequence is TGTGCCAGCTCACCACTACCCGGACAGGAGACCCAGTACTTC.

The CDR3: CASRDGWASTEAFF. The DNA of the CDR3 is TGTGCCAGCAGGGATGGGTGGGCAAGCACTGAAGCTTTCTTT. J is TRBJ1-1 and V is TRBV5-5; D is undetermined. The CDR3 sequence is 14 residues long. V lost 5 bases to trimming and J lost 4 bases, with 15 bases between them. The germline CDR1 and CDR2 sequences are SGHKS and YYEKEE (reference sequence).

This clone was recorded a few times. This chain connects TRBV6-5 to TRBJ1-5; 7 bases match TRBD1. Trimming at V came to 7 bases and at J to 1 base, leaving 4 bases not matched to a gene. CDR3 size: 14 residues. Germline assignment: CDR1 MNHEY and CDR2 SVGAGI. The CDR3 region has the DNA TGTGCCAGCATGGGGGACAGAAGCAATCAGCCCCAGCATTTT. This translates into CASMGDRSNQPQHF.

The chain employs TRBV19 and TRBJ2-3, with 7 positions matching TRBD2. This CDR3 comprises 14 residues. The germline V gene encodes CDR1 LNHDA and CDR2 SQIVND (reference sequence). V shed 5 bases, J shed 12 bases, and the junction held 14 bases outside the gene matches. CDR3 loop: CASSFARPTSVQYF. The CDR3, as DNA: TGTGCCAGTAGTTTCGCGCGACCCACTAGCGTTCAGTATTTT.